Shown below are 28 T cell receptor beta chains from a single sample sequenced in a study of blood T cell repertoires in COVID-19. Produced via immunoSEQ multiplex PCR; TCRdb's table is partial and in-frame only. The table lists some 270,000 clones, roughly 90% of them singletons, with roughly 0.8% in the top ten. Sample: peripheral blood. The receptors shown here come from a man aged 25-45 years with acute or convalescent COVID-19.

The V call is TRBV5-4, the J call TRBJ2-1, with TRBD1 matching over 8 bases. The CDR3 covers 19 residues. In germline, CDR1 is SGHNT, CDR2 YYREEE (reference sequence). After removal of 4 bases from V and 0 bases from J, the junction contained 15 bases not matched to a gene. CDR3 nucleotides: TGTGCCAGCAGCCCCGGCCGACAGGGGACCGCGAGCTCCTACAATGAGCAGTTCTTC. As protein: CASSPGRQGTASSYNEQFF.

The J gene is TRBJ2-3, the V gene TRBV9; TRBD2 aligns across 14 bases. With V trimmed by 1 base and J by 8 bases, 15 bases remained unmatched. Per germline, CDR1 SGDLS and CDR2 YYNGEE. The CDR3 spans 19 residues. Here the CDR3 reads CASSVTPLRLAGGQGTQYF. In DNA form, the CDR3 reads TGTGCCAGCAGCGTAACCCCTCTTCGACTAGCGGGGGGGCAAGGTACGCAGTATTTT.

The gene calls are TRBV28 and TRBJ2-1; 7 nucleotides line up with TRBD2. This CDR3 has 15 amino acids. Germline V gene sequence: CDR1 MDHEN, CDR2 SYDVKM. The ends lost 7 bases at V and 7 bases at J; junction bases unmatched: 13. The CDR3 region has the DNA TGTGCCAGCAACCTGACTCCAGGACTAGGTAATGAGCAGTTCTTC. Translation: CASNLTPGLGNEQFF.

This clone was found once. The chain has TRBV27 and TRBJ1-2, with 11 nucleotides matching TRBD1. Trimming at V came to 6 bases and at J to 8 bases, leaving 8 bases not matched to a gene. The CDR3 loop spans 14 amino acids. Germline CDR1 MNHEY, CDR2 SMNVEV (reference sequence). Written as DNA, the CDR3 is TGTGCCAGCAGCCACGGACAGGGGGCCCAGGGCTACACCTTC. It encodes CASSHGQGAQGYTF.

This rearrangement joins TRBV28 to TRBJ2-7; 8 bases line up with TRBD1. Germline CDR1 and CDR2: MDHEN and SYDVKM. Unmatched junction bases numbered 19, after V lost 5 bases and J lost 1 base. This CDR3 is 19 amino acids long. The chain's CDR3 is CASSPQDIYGTGLSYEQYF. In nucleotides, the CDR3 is TGTGCCAGCAGTCCTCAAGACATTTACGGGACAGGCCTTTCCTACGAGCAGTACTTC.

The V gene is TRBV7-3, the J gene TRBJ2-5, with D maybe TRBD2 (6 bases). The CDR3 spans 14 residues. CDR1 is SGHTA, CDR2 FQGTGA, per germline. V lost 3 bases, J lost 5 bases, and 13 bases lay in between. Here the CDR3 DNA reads TGTGCCAGCAGCTTGTTTAGTGGGGGGGAGACCCAGTACTTC. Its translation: CASSLFSGGETQYF.

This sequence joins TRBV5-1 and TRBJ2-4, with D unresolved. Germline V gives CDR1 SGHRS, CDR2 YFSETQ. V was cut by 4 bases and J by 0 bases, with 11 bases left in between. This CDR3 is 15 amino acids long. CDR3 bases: TGCGCCAGCAGCGTCACAGCAATAGCCAAAAACATTCAGTACTTC. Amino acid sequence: CASSVTAIAKNIQYF. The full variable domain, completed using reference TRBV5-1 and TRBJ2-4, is KAGVTQTPRYLIKTRGQQVTLSCSPISGHRSVSWYQQTPGQGLQFLFEYFSETQRNKGNFPGRFSGRQFSNSRSEMNVSTLELGDSALYLCASSVTAIAKNIQYFGAGTRLSVL.

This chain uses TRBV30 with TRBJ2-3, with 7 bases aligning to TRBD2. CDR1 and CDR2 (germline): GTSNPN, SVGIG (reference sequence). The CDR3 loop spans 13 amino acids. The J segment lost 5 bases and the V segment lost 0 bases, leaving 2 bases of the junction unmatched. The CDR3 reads CAWSVAGLDTQYF. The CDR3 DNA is TGTGCCTGGAGTGTAGCGGGACTAGATACGCAGTATTTT.

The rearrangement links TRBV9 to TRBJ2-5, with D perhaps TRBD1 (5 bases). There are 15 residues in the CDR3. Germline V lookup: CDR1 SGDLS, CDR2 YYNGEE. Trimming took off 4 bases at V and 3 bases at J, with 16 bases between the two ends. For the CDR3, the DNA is TGTGCCAGCAGCCCAAGCGAGTTGACAGAAGAGACCCAGTACTTC. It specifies CASSPSELTEETQYF.

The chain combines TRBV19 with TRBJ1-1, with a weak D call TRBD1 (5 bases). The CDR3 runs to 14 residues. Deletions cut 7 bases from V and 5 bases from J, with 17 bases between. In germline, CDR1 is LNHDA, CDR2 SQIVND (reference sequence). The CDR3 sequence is CASIRGAGRTEAFF. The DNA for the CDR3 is TGTGCCAGTATACGAGGGGCCGGGAGGACTGAAGCTTTCTTT.

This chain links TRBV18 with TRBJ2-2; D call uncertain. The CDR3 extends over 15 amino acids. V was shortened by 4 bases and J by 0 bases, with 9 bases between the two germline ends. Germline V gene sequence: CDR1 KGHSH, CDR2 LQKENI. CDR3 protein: CASSQEIPNTGELFF. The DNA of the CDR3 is TGTGCCAGCTCACAGGAGATACCGAACACCGGGGAGCTGTTTTTT.

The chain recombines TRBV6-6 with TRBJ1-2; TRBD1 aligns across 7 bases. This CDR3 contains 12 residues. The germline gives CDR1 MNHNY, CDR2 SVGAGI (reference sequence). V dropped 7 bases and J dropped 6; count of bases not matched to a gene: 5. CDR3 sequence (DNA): TGTGCCAGCACTCAGGGGGACGATGGCTACACCTTC. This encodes CASTQGDDGYTF.

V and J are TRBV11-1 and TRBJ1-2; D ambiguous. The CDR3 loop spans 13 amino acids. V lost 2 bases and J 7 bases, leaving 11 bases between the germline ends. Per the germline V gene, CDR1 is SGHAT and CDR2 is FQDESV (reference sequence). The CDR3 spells CASSLPGYGGYTF. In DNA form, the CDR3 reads TGTGCCAGCAGCTTACCGGGGTATGGTGGCTACACCTTC.

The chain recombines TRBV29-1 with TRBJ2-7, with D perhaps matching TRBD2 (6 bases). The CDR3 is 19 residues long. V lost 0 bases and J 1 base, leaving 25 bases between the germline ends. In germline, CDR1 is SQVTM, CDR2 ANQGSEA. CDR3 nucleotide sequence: TGCAGCGTTGAAGAACGTCGGAGCGGGTCGGGGCGGTTTTCCTACGAGCAGTACTTC. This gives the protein CSVEERRSGSGRFSYEQYF.

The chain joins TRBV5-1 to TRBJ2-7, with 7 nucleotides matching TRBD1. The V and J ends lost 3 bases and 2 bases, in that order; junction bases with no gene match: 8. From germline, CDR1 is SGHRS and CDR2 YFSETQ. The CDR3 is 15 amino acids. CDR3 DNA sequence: TGCGCCAGCAGCTCCCACCCCGGGACAGCCTACGAGCAGTACTTC. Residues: CASSSHPGTAYEQYF.

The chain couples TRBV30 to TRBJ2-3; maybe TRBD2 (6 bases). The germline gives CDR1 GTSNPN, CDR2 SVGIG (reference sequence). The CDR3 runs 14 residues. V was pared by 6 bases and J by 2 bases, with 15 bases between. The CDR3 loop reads CACTERASTDTQYF. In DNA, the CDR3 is TGTGCCTGTACGGAGCGGGCTTCCACAGATACGCAGTATTTT.

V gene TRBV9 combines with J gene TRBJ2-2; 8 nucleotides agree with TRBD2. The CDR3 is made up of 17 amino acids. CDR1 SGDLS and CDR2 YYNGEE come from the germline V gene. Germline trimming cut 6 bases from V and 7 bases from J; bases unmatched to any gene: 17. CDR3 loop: CASNNPPGGDLGGELFF. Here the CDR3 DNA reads TGTGCCAGCAACAATCCCCCGGGGGGGGACCTGGGCGGGGAGCTGTTTTTT.

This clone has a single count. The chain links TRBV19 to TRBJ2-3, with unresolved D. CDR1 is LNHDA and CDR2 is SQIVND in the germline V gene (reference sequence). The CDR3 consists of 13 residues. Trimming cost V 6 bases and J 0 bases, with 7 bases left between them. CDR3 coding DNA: TGTGCCAGTAGCCAGACTAGCACAGATACGCAGTATTTT. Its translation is CASSQTSTDTQYF.

CDR3: CAWATQGFEQYF. DNA of the CDR3: TGTGCCTGGGCCACGCAGGGATTCGAGCAGTACTTC. The chain carries TRBV30 and TRBJ2-7, with D perhaps matching TRBD1 (5 bases). V was trimmed by 5 bases and J by 6 bases, leaving 14 bases between them. CDR1 and CDR2 (germline): GTSNPN, SVGIG (reference sequence). The CDR3 is 12 amino acids.

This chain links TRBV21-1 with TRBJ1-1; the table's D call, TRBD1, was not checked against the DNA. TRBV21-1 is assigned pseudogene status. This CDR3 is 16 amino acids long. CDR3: CASIRTAGQLNTEAFF. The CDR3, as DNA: TGTGCCAGCATCCGAACCGCGGGACAGCTGAACACTGAAGCTTTCTTT.

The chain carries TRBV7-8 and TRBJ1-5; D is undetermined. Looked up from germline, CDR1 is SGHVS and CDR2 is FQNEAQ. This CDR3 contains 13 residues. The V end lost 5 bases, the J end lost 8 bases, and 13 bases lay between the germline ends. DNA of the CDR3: TGTGCCAGCAGCCGAGAATCTGTTGAGCCCCAGCATTTT. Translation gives CASSRESVEPQHF.

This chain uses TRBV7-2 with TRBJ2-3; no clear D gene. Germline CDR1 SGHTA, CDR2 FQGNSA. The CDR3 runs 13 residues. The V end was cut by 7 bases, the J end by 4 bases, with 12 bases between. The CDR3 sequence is CASTIRHPDTQYF. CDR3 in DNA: TGTGCCAGCACCATTCGACACCCAGATACGCAGTATTTT.

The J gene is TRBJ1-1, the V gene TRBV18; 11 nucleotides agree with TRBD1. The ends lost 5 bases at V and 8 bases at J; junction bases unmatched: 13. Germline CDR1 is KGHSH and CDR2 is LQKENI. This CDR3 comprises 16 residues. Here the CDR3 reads CASSLRTGGAEAEAFF. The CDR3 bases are TGTGCCAGCTCATTGCGGACAGGGGGCGCAGAGGCCGAAGCTTTCTTT. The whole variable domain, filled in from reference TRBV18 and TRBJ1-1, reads NAGVMQNPRHLVRRRGQEARLRCSPMKGHSHVYWYRQLPEEGLKFMVYLQKENIIDESGMPKERFSAEFPKEGPSILRIQQVVRGDSAAYFCASSLRTGGAEAEAFFGQGTRLTVV.

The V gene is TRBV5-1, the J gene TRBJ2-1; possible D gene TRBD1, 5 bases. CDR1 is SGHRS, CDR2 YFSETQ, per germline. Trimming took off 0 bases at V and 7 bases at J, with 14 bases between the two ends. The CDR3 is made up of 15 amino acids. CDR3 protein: CASSLVAGYRNEQFF. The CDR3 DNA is TGCGCCAGCAGCTTGGTGGCAGGGTATAGGAATGAGCAGTTCTTC.

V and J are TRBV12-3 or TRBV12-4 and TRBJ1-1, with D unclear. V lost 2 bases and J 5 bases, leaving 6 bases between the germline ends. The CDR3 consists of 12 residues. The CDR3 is CASSLRETEAFF. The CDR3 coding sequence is TGTGCCAGCAGTTTAAGAGAGACTGAAGCTTTCTTT.

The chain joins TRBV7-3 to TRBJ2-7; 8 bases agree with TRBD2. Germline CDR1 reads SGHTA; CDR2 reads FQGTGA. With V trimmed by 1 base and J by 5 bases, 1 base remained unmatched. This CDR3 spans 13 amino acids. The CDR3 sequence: CASSLNGGDEQYF. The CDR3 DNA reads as TGTGCCAGCAGCTTAAACGGGGGGGACGAGCAGTACTTC.

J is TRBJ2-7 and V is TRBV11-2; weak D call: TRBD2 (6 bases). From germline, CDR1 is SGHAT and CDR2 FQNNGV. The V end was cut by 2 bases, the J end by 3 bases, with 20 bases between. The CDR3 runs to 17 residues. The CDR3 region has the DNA TGTGCCAGCAGCTTACGAAGGCGGGGTCAGGGCATCTACGAGCAGTACTTC. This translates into CASSLRRRGQGIYEQYF.

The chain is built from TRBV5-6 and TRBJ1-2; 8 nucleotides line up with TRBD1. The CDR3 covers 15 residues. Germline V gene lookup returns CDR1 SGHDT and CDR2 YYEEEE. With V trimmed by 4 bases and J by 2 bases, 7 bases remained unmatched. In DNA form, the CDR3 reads TGTGCCAGCAGCCCAGGATGGACAGGGAACTATGGCTACACCTTC. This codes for CASSPGWTGNYGYTF.